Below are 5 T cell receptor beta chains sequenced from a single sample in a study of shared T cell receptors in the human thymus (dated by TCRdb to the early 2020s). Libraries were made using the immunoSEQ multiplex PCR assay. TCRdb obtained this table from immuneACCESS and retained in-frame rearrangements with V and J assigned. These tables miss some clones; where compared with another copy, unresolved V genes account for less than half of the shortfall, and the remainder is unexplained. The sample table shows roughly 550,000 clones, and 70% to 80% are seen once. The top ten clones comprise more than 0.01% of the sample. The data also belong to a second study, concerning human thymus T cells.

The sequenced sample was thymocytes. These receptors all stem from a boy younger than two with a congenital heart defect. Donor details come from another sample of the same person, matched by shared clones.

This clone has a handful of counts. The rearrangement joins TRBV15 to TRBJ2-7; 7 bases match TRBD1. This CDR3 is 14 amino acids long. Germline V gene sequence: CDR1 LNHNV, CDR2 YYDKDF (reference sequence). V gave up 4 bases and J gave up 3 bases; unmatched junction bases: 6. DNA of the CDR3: TGTGCCACCAGCAAAGACAGGGTACGCTACGAGCAGTACTTC. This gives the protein CATSKDRVRYEQYF.

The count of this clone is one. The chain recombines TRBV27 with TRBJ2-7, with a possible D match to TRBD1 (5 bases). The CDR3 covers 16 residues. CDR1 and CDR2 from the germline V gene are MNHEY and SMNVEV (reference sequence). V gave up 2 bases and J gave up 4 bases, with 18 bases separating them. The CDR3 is CASSLNQGRGVYEQYF. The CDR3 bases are TGTGCCAGCAGTTTAAACCAGGGAAGGGGCGTATACGAGCAGTACTTC.

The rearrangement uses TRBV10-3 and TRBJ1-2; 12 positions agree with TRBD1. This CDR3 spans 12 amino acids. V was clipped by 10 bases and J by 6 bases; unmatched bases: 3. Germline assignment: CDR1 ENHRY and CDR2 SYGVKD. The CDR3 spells CASRDRGHGYTF. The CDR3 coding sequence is TGTGCCAGCCGGGACAGGGGGCATGGCTACACCTTC.

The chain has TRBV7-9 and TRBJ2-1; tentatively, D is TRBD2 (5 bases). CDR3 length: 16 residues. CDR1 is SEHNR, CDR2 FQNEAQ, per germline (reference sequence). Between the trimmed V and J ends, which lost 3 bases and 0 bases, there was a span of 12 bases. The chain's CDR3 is CASSFPQGSSYNEQFF. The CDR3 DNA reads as TGTGCCAGCAGCTTCCCCCAAGGGAGCTCCTACAATGAGCAGTTCTTC.

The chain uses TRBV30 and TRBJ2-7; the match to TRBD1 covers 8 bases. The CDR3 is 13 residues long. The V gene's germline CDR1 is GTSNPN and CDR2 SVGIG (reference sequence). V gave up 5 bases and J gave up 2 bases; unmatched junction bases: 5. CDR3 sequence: CAWAGTGPYEQYF. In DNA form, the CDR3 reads TGTGCCTGGGCGGGGACAGGCCCCTACGAGCAGTACTTC.